This T cell receptor beta chain was sequenced for a study of molecular identifiers for immune sequencing clone quantification. Overall study: With replicates, the RNA of approximately 22,000 or 94,000 naive CD8 cells was split five ways and four were sequenced. Study-wide points: One cell's worth of spiked Jurkat TCR RNA was reportedly detectable among 900,000 to 1,000,000 naive cells. Clones above 20 RNA copies contained over 99% of effector molecules and under 1% of naive molecules.

Unmatched junction bases numbered 13, after V lost 5 bases and J lost 5 bases. Germline V lookup: CDR1 SEHNR, CDR2 FQNEAQ (reference sequence). CDR3 length: 16 residues. The table lists this clonotype with many counts. Its antigen is not identified. MiXCR was run by TCRdb on the PCR reads, yielding one entry per CDR3 protein. The data show about 640,000 distinct CDR3 sequences, just under 20% seen once. Libraries of naive CD8 cells were prepared from roughly 18,000 to 920,000 sorted cells using 10%, 30% or 50% RNA. Material: naive CD8+ T cells from blood, with Jurkat cell RNA spiked in. Subset of the sample: FACS-sorted CD8+CD4-CCR7+CD45RA+ naive T cells. The V and J genes are TRBV7-9 and TRBJ2-3; 7 nucleotides agree with TRBD2. The receptor comes from a human donor in good health. Some libraries in this study had Jurkat cell RNA spiked in. Here the CDR3 reads CASSPAGGVRKDTQYF. The DNA for the CDR3 is TGTGCCAGCAGCCCAGCTGGGGGGGTACGTAAAGATACGCAGTATTTT.